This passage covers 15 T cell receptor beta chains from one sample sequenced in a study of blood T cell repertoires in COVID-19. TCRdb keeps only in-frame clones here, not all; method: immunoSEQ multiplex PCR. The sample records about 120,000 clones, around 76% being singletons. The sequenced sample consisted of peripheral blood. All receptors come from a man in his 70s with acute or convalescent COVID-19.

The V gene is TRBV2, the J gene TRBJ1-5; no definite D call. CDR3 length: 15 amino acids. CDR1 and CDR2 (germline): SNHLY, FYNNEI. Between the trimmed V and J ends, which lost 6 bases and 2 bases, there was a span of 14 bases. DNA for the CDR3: TGTGCCAGCAGGTTGAACCCCGGTGGCAATCAGCCCCAGCATTTT. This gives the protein CASRLNPGGNQPQHF.

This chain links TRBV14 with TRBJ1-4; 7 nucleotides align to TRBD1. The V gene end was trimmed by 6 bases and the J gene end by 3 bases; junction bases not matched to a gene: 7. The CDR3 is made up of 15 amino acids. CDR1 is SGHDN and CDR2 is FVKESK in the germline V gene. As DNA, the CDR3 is TGTGCCAGCAGACAGACCGGGACAGCTAATGAAAAACTGTTTTTT. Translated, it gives CASRQTGTANEKLFF.

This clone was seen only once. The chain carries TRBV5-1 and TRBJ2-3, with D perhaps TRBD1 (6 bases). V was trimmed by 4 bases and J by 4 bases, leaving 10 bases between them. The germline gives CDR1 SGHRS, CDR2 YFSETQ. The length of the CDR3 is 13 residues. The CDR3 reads CASSPNRADTQYF. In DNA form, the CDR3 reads TGCGCCAGCAGCCCTAACAGGGCAGATACGCAGTATTTT.

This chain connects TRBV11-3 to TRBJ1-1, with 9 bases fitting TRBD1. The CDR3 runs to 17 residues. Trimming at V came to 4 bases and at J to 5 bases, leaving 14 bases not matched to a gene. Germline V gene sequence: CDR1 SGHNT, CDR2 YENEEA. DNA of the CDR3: TGTGCCAGCAGCTCGGACGTCGGGACAGGGTTCGGGACTGAAGCTTTCTTT. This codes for CASSSDVGTGFGTEAFF.

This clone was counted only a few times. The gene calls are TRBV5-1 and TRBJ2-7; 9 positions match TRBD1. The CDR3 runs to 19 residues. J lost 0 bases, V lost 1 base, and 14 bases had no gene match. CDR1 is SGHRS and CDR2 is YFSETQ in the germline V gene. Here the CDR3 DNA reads TGCGCCAGCAGCTTGAGAGGGGACAGGGTTCCCGCGGGCTCCTACGAGCAGTACTTC. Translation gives CASSLRGDRVPAGSYEQYF.

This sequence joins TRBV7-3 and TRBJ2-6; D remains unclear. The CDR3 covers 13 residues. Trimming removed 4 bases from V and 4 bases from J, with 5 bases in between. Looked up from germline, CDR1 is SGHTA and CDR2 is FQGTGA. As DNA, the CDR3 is TGTGCCAGCAGCTCGGTCGGGGCCAACGTCCTGACTTTC. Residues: CASSSVGANVLTF.

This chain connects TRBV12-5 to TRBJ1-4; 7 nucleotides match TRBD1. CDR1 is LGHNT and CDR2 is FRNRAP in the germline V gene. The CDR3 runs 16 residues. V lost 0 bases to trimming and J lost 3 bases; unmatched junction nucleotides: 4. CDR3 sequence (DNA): TGTGCTAGTGGTTTGGTAGGGGGCCGCTCTAATGAAAAACTGTTTTTT. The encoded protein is CASGLVGGRSNEKLFF.

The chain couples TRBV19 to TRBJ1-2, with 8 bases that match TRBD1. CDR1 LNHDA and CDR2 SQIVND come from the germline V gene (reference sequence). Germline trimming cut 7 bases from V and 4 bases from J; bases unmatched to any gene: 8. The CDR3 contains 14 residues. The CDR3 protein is CASTLDRATYGYTF. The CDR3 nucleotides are TGTGCCAGTACCTTGGACAGGGCGACCTATGGCTACACCTTC. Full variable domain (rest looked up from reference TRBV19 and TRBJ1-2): DGGITQSPKYLFRKEGQNVTLSCEQNLNHDAMYWYRQDPGQGLRLIYYSQIVNDFQKGDIAEGYSVSREKKESFPLTVTSAQKNPTAFYLCASTLDRATYGYTFGSGTRLTVV.

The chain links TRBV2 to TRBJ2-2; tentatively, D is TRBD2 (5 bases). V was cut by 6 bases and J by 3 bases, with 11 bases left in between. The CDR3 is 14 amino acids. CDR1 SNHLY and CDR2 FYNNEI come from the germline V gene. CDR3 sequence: CASRSGSDTGELFF. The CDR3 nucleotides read TGTGCCAGCAGGTCGGGGAGCGACACCGGGGAGCTGTTTTTT.

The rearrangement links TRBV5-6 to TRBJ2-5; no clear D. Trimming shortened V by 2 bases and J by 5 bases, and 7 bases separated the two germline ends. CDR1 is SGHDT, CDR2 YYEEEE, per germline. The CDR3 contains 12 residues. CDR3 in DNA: TGTGCCAGCAGCTTAACATGGGAGACCCAGTACTTC. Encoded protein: CASSLTWETQYF. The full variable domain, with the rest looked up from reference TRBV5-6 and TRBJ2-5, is DAGVTQSPTHLIKTRGQQVTLRCSPKSGHDTVSWYQQALGQGPQFIFQYYEEEERQRGNFPDRFSGHQFPNYSSELNVNALLLGDSALYLCASSLTWETQYFGPGTRLLVL.

This CDR3 reads CATSRPRDTQYF. Here the CDR3 DNA reads TGTGCCACCAGCAGGCCTCGGGATACGCAGTATTTT. This sequence joins TRBV15 and TRBJ2-3, with unresolved D. Germline V lookup: CDR1 LNHNV, CDR2 YYDKDF (reference sequence). This CDR3 contains 12 residues. V shed 3 bases and J shed 6 bases, with 7 bases lying between them.

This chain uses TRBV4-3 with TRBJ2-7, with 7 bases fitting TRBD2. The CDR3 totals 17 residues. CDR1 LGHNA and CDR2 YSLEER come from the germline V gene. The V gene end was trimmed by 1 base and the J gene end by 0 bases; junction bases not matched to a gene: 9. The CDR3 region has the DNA TGCGCCAGCAGCCAAGCCCCCGCGGCGGGGGACTCCTACGAGCAGTACTTC. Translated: CASSQAPAAGDSYEQYF.

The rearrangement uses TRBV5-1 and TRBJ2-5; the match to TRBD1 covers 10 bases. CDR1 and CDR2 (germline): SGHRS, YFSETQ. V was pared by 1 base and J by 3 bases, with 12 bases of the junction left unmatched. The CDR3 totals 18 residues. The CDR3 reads CASSLRALGTGVKETQYF. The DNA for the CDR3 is TGCGCCAGCAGCTTGCGCGCACTTGGGACAGGGGTAAAAGAGACCCAGTACTTC.

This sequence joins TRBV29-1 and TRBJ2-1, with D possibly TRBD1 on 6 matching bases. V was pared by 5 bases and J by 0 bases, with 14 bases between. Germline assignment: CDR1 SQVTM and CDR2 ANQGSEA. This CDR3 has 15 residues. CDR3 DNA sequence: TGCAGCGTTTCCGTAGTAGGGGGCTCCTACAATGAGCAGTTCTTC. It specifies CSVSVVGGSYNEQFF.

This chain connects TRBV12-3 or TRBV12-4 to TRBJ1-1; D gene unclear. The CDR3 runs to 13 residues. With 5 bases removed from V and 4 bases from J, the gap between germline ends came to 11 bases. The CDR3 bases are TGTGCCAGCAGTCGCAGACTGACCACTGAAGCTTTCTTT. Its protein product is CASSRRLTTEAFF.